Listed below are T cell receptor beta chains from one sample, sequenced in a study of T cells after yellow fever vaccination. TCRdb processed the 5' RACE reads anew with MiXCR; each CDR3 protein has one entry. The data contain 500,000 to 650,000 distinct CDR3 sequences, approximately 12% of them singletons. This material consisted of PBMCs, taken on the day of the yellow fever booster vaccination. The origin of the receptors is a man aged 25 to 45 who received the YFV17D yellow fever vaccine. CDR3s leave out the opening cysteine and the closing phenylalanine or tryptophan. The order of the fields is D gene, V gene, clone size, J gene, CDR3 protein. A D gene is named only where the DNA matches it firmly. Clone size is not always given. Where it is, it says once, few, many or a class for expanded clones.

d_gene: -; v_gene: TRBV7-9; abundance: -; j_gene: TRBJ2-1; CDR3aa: ASSSRENNEQF
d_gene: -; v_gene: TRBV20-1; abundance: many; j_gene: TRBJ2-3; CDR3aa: SASTSGVQDTQY
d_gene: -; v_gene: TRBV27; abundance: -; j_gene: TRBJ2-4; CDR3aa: ASSLPGRDKLY
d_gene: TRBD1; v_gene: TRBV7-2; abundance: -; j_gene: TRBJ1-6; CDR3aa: ASSRNGQGIAALH
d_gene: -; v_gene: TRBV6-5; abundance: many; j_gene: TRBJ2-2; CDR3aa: ASSYGILQQTGELF
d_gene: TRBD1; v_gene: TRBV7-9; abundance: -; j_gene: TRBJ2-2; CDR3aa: ASSWTGQITGELF
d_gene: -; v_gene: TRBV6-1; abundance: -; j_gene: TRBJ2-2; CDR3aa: ASSQANTGELF
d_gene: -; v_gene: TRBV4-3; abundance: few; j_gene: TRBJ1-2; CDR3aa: ASSQEGGGGYT
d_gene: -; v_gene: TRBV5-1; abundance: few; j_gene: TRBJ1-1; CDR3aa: ASSLAKTPSEAF
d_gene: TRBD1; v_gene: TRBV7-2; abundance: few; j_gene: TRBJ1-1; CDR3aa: ASSASGGIMNTEAF
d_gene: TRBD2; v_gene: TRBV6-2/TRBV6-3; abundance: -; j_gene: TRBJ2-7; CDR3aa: ASSPETSGYEQY
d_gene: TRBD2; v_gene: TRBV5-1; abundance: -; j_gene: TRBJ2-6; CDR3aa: ASSQIAGAGANVLT
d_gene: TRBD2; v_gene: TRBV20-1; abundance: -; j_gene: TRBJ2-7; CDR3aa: SARGLAGPNSYEQY
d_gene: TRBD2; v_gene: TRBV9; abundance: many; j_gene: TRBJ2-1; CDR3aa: ASTGTSSYNEQF
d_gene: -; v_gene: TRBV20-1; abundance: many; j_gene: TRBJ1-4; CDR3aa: SARGGEKLF
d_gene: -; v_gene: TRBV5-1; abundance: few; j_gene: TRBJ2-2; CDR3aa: ASSSWGSMNTGELF
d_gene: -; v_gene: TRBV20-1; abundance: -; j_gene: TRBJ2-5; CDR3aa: SALAQETQY
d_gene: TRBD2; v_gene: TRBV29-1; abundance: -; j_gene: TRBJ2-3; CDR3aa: SVGGTSLDTQY
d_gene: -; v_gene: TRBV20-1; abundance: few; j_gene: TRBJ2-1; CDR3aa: SASQTSGNEQF
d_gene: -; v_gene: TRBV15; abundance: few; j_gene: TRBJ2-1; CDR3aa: ATSEWGGTEYNEQF
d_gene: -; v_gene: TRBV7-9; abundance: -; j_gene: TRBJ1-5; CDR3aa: ASSLSGSGRNQPQH
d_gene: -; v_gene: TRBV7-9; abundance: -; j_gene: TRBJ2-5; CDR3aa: ASRGRGHLKETQY
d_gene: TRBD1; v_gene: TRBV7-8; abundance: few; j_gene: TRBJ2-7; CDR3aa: ASSPRTGRGEQY
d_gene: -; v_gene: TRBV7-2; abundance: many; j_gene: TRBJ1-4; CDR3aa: ASSLQGSHNEKLF
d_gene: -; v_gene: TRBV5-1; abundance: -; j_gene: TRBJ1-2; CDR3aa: ASSQPGDPGYT
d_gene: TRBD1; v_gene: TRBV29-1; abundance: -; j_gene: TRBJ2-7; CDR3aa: SVVTGAEQY
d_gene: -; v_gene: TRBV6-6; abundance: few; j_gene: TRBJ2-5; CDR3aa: ASSTMVETQY
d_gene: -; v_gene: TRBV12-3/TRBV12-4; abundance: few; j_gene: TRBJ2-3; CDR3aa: ASSFFEYRTDTQY
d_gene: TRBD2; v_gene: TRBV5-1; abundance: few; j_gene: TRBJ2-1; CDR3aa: ASSPRLAGGFGEQF
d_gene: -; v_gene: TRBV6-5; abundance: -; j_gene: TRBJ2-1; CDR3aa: ASSSSGSEQF
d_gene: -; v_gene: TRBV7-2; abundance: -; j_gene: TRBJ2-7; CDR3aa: ASSLAAGYPYEQY
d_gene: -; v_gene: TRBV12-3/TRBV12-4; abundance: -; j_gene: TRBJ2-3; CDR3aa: ASSFSGPVGADTQY
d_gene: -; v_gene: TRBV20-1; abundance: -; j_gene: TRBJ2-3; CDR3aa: SARFLGGRGTTDTQY
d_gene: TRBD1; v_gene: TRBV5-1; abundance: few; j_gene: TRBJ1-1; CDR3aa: ASSTTPDRPGTEAF
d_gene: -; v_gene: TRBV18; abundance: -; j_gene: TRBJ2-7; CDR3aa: ASSPPTDNYEQY
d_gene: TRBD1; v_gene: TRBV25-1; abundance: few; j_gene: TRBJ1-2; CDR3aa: ASSRGQGSVGYT
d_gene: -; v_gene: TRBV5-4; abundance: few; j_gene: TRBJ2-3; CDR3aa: ASSPRSDTDTQY
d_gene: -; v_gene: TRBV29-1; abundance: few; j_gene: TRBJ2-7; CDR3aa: SGTRGYEQY